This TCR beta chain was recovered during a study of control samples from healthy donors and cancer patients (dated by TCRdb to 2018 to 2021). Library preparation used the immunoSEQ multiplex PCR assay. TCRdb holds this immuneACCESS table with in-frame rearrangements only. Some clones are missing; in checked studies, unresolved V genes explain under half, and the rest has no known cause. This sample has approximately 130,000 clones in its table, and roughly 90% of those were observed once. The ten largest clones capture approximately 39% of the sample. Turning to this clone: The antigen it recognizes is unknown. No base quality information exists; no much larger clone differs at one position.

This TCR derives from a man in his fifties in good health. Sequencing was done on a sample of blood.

This receptor carries the CDR3 CASSGGQNNQPQHF. At the DNA level, the sequence is TGTGCCAGCAGCGGGGGCCAGAACAATCAGCCCCAGCATTTT. The rearrangement joined TRBV2 to TRBJ1-5, and the D gene may be TRBD1, 6 bases matching. Inclusive of the bounding cysteine and phenylalanine, the CDR3 is 14 residues long. Just the 42-base CDR3 DNA is kept, in frame starting at base 1. The junction shows trimming of 6 bases on V and 3 bases on J, plus 12 bases between the germline ends. CDR1 and CDR2 are read off the germline V gene as SNHLY and FYNNEI.